Included here is one T cell receptor (beta chain) sequence, with context. This CDR3 region has 13 residues. Germline V gene lookup returns CDR1 SNHLY and CDR2 FYNNEI. V was pared by 1 base and J by 5 bases, with 9 bases between. This entry is derived from a study of shared clonotypes between healthy human individuals. Study-wide background: Those who served as donors were two women and a few men between the ages of 18 and 49.

Over several immunoSEQ plates, each subset's genomic DNA was distributed in even portions. Sequenced by immunoSEQ multiplex PCR; TCRdb stores in-frame clones only, minus some. The table lists over 2 million clones, just under 95% of them singletons. CD8 cells classed as naive were CD45RO-negative and positively selected for CCR7, excluding terminally differentiated effector memory CD45RA+ cells. The genes are TRBV2 and TRBJ2-7, with D uncertain. This TCR derives from a man aged 18 to 29 in good health. The sequencing sample was made of naive CD8+ T cells sorted from blood. The CDR3: CASSEEGWNEQYF. The CDR3 region has the DNA TGTGCCAGCAGTGAAGAGGGCTGGAACGAGCAGTACTTC.